These 28 T cell receptor beta chains were sequenced from one sample in a study of cytomegalovirus exposure and HLA in healthy donors. Researchers ran the PCR with 60 Vbeta and 13 Jbeta primers. Only in-frame clones appear in the TCRdb table, and some are missing; sequencing was by immunoSEQ multiplex PCR. The data show 95,000 to 110,000 clones, more than 75% seen once. The specimen sequenced was PBMCs. These receptors were obtained from a woman aged 18-29 years in good health and CMV-seropositive.

This chain joins TRBV5-1 and TRBJ1-6; TRBD1 matches 7 bases. Germline values: CDR1 SGHRS, CDR2 YFSETQ. This CDR3 region has 13 residues. Trimming removed 7 bases from V and 4 bases from J; junction bases left unmatched: 2. CDR3 residues: CASAGQYNSPLHF. CDR3 nucleotides: TGCGCCAGCGCGGGACAGTATAATTCACCCCTCCACTTT.

The chain uses TRBV7-2 and TRBJ2-7; 8 nucleotides line up with TRBD2. CDR3 size: 15 residues. Germline V lookup: CDR1 SGHTA, CDR2 FQGNSA. After removal of 6 bases from V and 0 bases from J, the junction contained 7 bases not matched to a gene. The CDR3 here is CASSILAGSSYEQYF. CDR3 sequence (DNA): TGTGCCAGCAGTATTCTAGCGGGCAGCTCCTACGAGCAGTACTTC.

The rearrangement joins TRBV5-4 to TRBJ2-3; TRBD1 matches 9 bases. The CDR3 spans 15 residues. Trimming cost V 0 bases and J 3 bases; bases outside gene matches: 2. Germline CDR1 reads SGHNT; CDR2 reads YYREEE (reference sequence). The DNA for the CDR3 is TGTGCCAGCAGCTTGGGGACAGGGGTTACAGATACGCAGTATTTT. It yields the protein CASSLGTGVTDTQYF. Complete variable domain (other parts from reference TRBV5-4 and TRBJ2-3): ETGVTQSPTHLIKTRGQQVTLRCSSQSGHNTVSWYQQALGQGPQFIFQYYREEENGRGNFPPRFSGLQFPNYSSELNVNALELDDSALYLCASSLGTGVTDTQYFGPGTRLTVL.

This sequence joins TRBV9 and TRBJ1-1, with a tentative D call TRBD1 (5 bases). Trimming removed 0 bases from V and 6 bases from J, with 18 bases in between. The CDR3 runs to 16 residues. Germline lookup yields CDR1 SGDLS and CDR2 YYNGEE. CDR3 amino acids: CASSVELSGSGSEAFF. For the CDR3, the DNA is TGTGCCAGCAGCGTAGAGTTGTCAGGCTCAGGGTCTGAAGCTTTCTTT.

This rearrangement joins TRBV4-1 to TRBJ1-1, with D hard to call. The CDR3 sequence is 13 residues long. Germline CDR1 reads MGHRA; CDR2 reads YSYEKL. Trimming shortened V by 1 base and J by 0 bases, and 3 bases separated the two germline ends. Written as DNA, the CDR3 is TGCGCCAGCAGCCAAGTCTTGAACACTGAAGCTTTCTTT. Encoded protein: CASSQVLNTEAFF.

This clone has a handful of counts. The rearrangement uses TRBV30 and TRBJ2-5; 7 bases map to TRBD1. This CDR3 comprises 11 residues. V lost 5 bases and J lost 3; bases outside the gene matches: 0. Germline lookup yields CDR1 GTSNPN and CDR2 SVGIG (reference sequence). The DNA of the CDR3 is TGTGCCTGGGACAGGGAAGAGACCCAGTACTTC. It is translated as CAWDREETQYF.

The chain combines TRBV6-5 with TRBJ2-7; 11 positions agree with TRBD2. Germline assignment: CDR1 MNHEY and CDR2 SVGAGI. Germline trimming cut 6 bases from V and 3 bases from J; bases unmatched to any gene: 4. The CDR3 spans 14 residues. The CDR3 DNA reads as TGTGCCAGCAGGCGCGGGACTAGCGGCTACGAGCAGTACTTC. This gives the protein CASRRGTSGYEQYF.

V and J are TRBV11-2 and TRBJ1-1; TRBD1 matches at 9 bases. This CDR3 is built from 16 residues. Germline lookup yields CDR1 SGHAT and CDR2 FQNNGV. The junction had 8 bases not matched to a gene; V was cut back by 5 bases and J by 1 base. Written as DNA, the CDR3 is TGTGCCAGCAGCCCAAACAGGGGGCACGAGAACACTGAAGCTTTCTTT. The encoded protein is CASSPNRGHENTEAFF.

The CDR3 spells CASSSRTATGTGELFF. DNA for the CDR3: TGTGCCAGCAGCTCACGGACAGCTACGGGAACCGGGGAGCTGTTTTTT. This rearrangement joins TRBV11-1 to TRBJ2-2; D may be TRBD1 (6 bases). CDR3 length: 16 amino acids. The germline V gene encodes CDR1 SGHAT and CDR2 FQDESV (reference sequence). V was shortened by 4 bases and J by 5 bases, with 17 bases between the two germline ends.

DNA of the CDR3: TGTGCCAGCAGCTCGCCGACAGGGGATTACACTGAAGCTTTCTTT. Its protein is CASSSPTGDYTEAFF. The V call is TRBV9, the J call TRBJ1-1, with 8 bases matching TRBD1. This CDR3 spans 15 amino acids. J gave up 3 bases and V 4 bases, and 8 bases lay outside the gene matches. Looked up from germline, CDR1 is SGDLS and CDR2 is YYNGEE.

The chain recombines TRBV14 with TRBJ2-1; 10 bases fit TRBD2. The CDR3 length is 19 residues. The V gene end was trimmed by 8 bases and the J gene end by 0 bases; junction bases not matched to a gene: 16. Germline V gives CDR1 SGHDN, CDR2 FVKESK. CDR3 nucleotides: TGTGCCAGCGTAACAACTAGCGGGAAATCTGGGAGCTCCTACAATGAGCAGTTCTTC. Its protein product is CASVTTSGKSGSSYNEQFF.

The CDR3 DNA reads TGTGCCAGCAGCCAAAAGGGACAGACCACAGATACGCAGTATTTT. This codes for CASSQKGQTTDTQYF. The rearrangement uses TRBV2 and TRBJ2-3, with 7 positions matching TRBD1. V lost 6 bases and J lost 2; bases outside the gene matches: 8. This CDR3 is built from 15 residues. Germline CDR1 is SNHLY and CDR2 is FYNNEI.

This rearrangement joins TRBV5-7 to TRBJ1-6; unclear D gene. TRBV5-7 is placed among ORFs of uncertain function. Trimming cost V 0 bases and J 9 bases, with 7 bases left between them. This CDR3 region has 13 residues. DNA for the CDR3: TGTGCCAGCAGCTTGGGGTCGGGTTCACCCCTCCACTTT. This encodes CASSLGSGSPLHF.

V and J are TRBV27 and TRBJ1-1, with TRBD1 as a possible D gene (5 bases). The CDR3 has 15 residues. The germline V gene has CDR1 MNHEY and CDR2 SMNVEV (reference sequence). Trimming removed 3 bases from V and 4 bases from J, with 15 bases in between. CDR3 bases: TGTGCCAGCAGTTTCCCCCCGGGGGGGGTCACTGAAGCTTTCTTT. Protein: CASSFPPGGVTEAFF.

V is TRBV6-1 and J is TRBJ1-1, with D unclear. CDR1 is MNHNS, CDR2 SASEGT, per germline. With 8 bases removed from V and 5 bases from J, the gap between germline ends came to 12 bases. This CDR3 spans 12 amino acids. CDR3 protein: CASLRRGTEAFF. The CDR3, as DNA: TGTGCCAGCTTACGGAGAGGAACTGAAGCTTTCTTT.

V usage is TRBV6-5 and J usage is TRBJ1-1; D not resolved. Looked up from germline, CDR1 is MNHEY and CDR2 is SVGAGI. V dropped 2 bases and J dropped 2 bases, with 9 bases sitting between them. The CDR3 sequence is 14 residues long. The CDR3 sequence is CASSYEVTNTEAFF. CDR3 bases: TGTGCCAGCAGTTACGAGGTTACCAACACTGAAGCTTTCTTT.

The V call is TRBV5-1, the J call TRBJ1-2, with TRBD1 as a possible D gene (6 bases). V was pared by 1 base and J by 2 bases, with 6 bases between. The germline gives CDR1 SGHRS, CDR2 YFSETQ. The CDR3 has 13 residues. This CDR3 is CASSLRGNYGYTF. The CDR3 DNA is TGCGCCAGCAGCTTGAGGGGGAACTATGGCTACACCTTC.

Only one count was recorded for this clone. The chain employs TRBV5-1 and TRBJ2-1; TRBD2 matches 7 bases. Germline assignment: CDR1 SGHRS and CDR2 YFSETQ. V was pared by 0 bases and J by 4 bases, with 4 bases of the junction left unmatched. This CDR3 spans 15 amino acids. CDR3 amino acids: CASSLERGDYNEQFF. CDR3 in DNA: TGCGCCAGCAGCTTGGAACGGGGGGATTACAATGAGCAGTTCTTC.

The chain uses TRBV6-5 and TRBJ2-7; the match to TRBD2 covers 7 bases. The CDR3 has 15 amino acids. After removal of 5 bases from V and 1 base from J, the junction contained 8 bases not matched to a gene. CDR1 is MNHEY, CDR2 SVGAGI, per germline. The CDR3 sequence is CASSTLGGRSYEQYF. The CDR3 DNA reads TGTGCCAGCAGTACCCTTGGCGGGAGATCCTACGAGCAGTACTTC.

The chain joins TRBV10-3 to TRBJ2-1; TRBD2 agrees at 14 bases. Per germline, CDR1 ENHRY and CDR2 SYGVKD. The junction had 8 bases not matched to a gene; V was cut back by 6 bases and J by 7 bases. There are 16 residues in the CDR3. Here the CDR3 reads CAIREKGLAGVNEQFF. DNA for the CDR3: TGTGCCATCAGGGAAAAGGGACTAGCGGGAGTTAATGAGCAGTTCTTC.

The chain combines TRBV6-6 with TRBJ2-1; maybe TRBD2 (7 bases). The germline CDR1 and CDR2 sequences are MNHNY and SVGAGI (reference sequence). Trimming removed 0 bases from V and 7 bases from J, with 13 bases in between. This CDR3 region has 15 residues. For the CDR3, the DNA is TGTGCCAGCAGTTACTCGTCGGGGGGCGGGAATGAGCAGTTCTTC. This translates into CASSYSSGGGNEQFF.

There are a few counts of this clone. The V and J genes are TRBV7-9 and TRBJ2-1; 9 bases are a match to TRBD2. V trimming: 3 bases; J trimming: 6 bases; junction bases outside the gene matches: 9. Germline CDR1 is SEHNR and CDR2 is FQNEAQ (reference sequence). The CDR3 contains 16 residues. The CDR3 loop is CASSLRALRGGNEQFF. CDR3 sequence (DNA): TGTGCCAGCAGCTTGCGGGCCCTGCGGGGGGGCAATGAGCAGTTCTTC.

This chain connects TRBV7-2 to TRBJ2-7; D might be TRBD2 (6 bases). Germline lookup yields CDR1 SGHTA and CDR2 FQGNSA. Deletions cut 5 bases from V and 1 base from J, with 18 bases between. The CDR3 extends over 16 amino acids. This CDR3 reads CASSLKPSGSSYEQYF. In DNA form, the CDR3 reads TGTGCCAGCAGCCTAAAACCCAGCGGGTCTTCCTACGAGCAGTACTTC.

The CDR3 spells CAIGPGSSGANVLTF. As DNA, the CDR3 is TGTGCCATAGGCCCGGGGAGTTCTGGGGCCAACGTCCTGACTTTC. The rearrangement joins TRBV28 to TRBJ2-6; maybe TRBD2 (5 bases). Between the trimmed V and J ends, which lost 10 bases and 1 base, there was a span of 14 bases. The germline V gene has CDR1 MDHEN and CDR2 SYDVKM. The CDR3 has 15 residues.

The V call is TRBV5-4, the J call TRBJ2-5; D is undetermined. Germline CDR1 SGHNT, CDR2 YYREEE (reference sequence). This CDR3 has 13 residues. The V and J ends lost 2 bases and 0 bases respectively, with 5 bases between them. In DNA form, the CDR3 reads TGTGCCAGCAGCTTCCGAGACCAAGAGACCCAGTACTTC. It yields the protein CASSFRDQETQYF.

This clone is a singleton in its sample. The same CDR3 is also encoded by other DNA sequences in this sample. CDR3 sequence (DNA): TGTGCCAGCTCACCCCAGGGTAGGGGGACTGAAGCTTTCTTT. Encoded protein: CASSPQGRGTEAFF. This chain connects TRBV18 to TRBJ1-1; maybe TRBD1 (6 bases). V was trimmed by 3 bases and J by 5 bases, leaving 13 bases between them. Germline V gene data show CDR1 as KGHSH and CDR2 as LQKENI. The CDR3 contains 14 residues.

The chain combines TRBV18 with TRBJ2-1, with TRBD2 identical over 7 bases. This CDR3 spans 18 amino acids. Germline V gene lookup returns CDR1 KGHSH and CDR2 LQKENI. J was trimmed by 7 bases and V by 2 bases; bases with no gene match: 17. CDR3 sequence (DNA): TGTGCCAGCTCACCATTGGGGCTAGCGGCGGACGCGGGTAATGAGCAGTTCTTC. Translated, it gives CASSPLGLAADAGNEQFF.

The chain carries TRBV27 and TRBJ1-1; a possible D gene is TRBD1 (6 bases). Germline V gene lookup returns CDR1 MNHEY and CDR2 SMNVEV (reference sequence). There are 15 residues in the CDR3. V was clipped by 1 base and J by 5 bases, with 14 bases between them. CDR3 protein: CASSLYGQGLTEAFF. In DNA, the CDR3 is TGTGCCAGCAGTTTATACGGCCAGGGGCTTACTGAAGCTTTCTTT.